These T cell receptor beta chains were read from a single sample in a study of blood T cells in healthy people across ages. MiXCR, applied by TCRdb to the 5' RACE reads, yields one record per CDR3 protein. Altogether approximately 700,000 distinct CDR3 sequences are present, approximately 31% being singletons, with the ten largest covering less than 20%. Sequencing was done on a sample of blood. The receptor source for this set is a woman older than 75 in good health. Both conserved end residues are part of each CDR3. The order of the fields is clone size, J gene, V gene, D gene, CDR3 protein, CDR3 DNA. A D gene is named only where the DNA matches it firmly. Expanded clones get a size class; other rows say once, few or many, or leave the size out.

many TRBJ2-1 TRBV7-2 NA CASSPNIYNEQFF TGTGCCAGCAGCCCCAATATCTACAATGAGCAGTTCTTC
NA TRBJ1-4 TRBV18 NA CASSPRRGNGEKLFF TGTGCCAGCTCACCCCGGCGAGGAAATGGTGAAAAACTGTTTTTT
few TRBJ2-2 TRBV20-1 NA CSASHRNTGELFF TGCAGTGCTAGCCACAGGAACACCGGGGAGCTGTTTTTT
NA TRBJ1-1 TRBV20-1 TRBD1 CSAKRQGATEAFF TGCAGTGCTAAAAGACAGGGGGCGACTGAAGCTTTCTTT
many TRBJ2-6 TRBV6-2/TRBV6-3 NA CASSPDHLGSGANVLTF TGTGCCAGCAGTCCAGACCACTTGGGCTCTGGGGCCAACGTCCTGACTTTC
few TRBJ1-6 TRBV20-1 TRBD1 CSARLRQSGTGGNSPLHF TGCAGTGCTAGGTTAAGACAATCCGGGACAGGCGGCAATTCACCCCTCCACTTT
NA TRBJ2-5 TRBV20-1 NA CSALSTQETQYF TGCAGTGCTCTTAGCACCCAAGAGACCCAGTACTTC
few TRBJ2-3 TRBV7-2 TRBD1 CASSTRQGAIDTQYF TGTGCCAGCAGCACCCGACAGGGGGCAATTGATACGCAGTATTTT
few TRBJ2-2 TRBV5-1 TRBD2 CASSLVLAKNTGELFF TGCGCCAGCAGCTTGGTACTAGCGAAGAACACCGGGGAGCTGTTTTTT
many TRBJ2-1 TRBV6-1 TRBD2 CASRETSGGFNEQFF TGTGCCAGCAGGGAGACTAGCGGGGGTTTCAATGAGCAGTTCTTC
NA TRBJ1-2 TRBV5-1 NA CANSRSGIDYGYTF TGCGCCAACAGCCGGTCGGGGATCGACTATGGCTACACCTTC
many TRBJ2-3 TRBV10-3 TRBD2 CATAGGRGTDTQYF TGTGCCACGGCGGGGGGGCGGGGCACAGATACGCAGTATTTT
many TRBJ2-7 TRBV7-2 NA CASSHHYEQYF TGTGCCAGCAGCCACCACTACGAGCAGTACTTC
few TRBJ1-1 TRBV30 NA CAWSVQPGSTEAFF TGTGCCTGGAGTGTCCAGCCAGGGTCCACTGAAGCTTTCTTT
many TRBJ2-7 TRBV7-2 NA CASSPAPTSGSEQYF TGTGCCAGCAGCCCGGCTCCAACATCCGGTTCCGAGCAGTACTTC
few TRBJ1-5 TRBV12-3/TRBV12-4 NA CASSPEAGAQPQHF TGTGCCAGCAGTCCCGAGGCGGGGGCTCAGCCCCAGCATTTT
NA TRBJ2-2 TRBV4-2 NA CASSQGESDGELFF TGTGCCAGCAGCCAAGGGGAATCGGACGGGGAGCTGTTTTTT
many TRBJ2-3 TRBV6-5 NA CASSSPMQGFFSDTQYF TGTGCCAGCAGTTCACCTATGCAGGGGTTTTTCTCGGATACGCAGTATTTT
NA TRBJ1-5 TRBV5-6 NA CASSLGQGTQPQHF TGTGCCAGCAGCTTGGGGCAGGGCACTCAGCCCCAGCATTTT
once TRBJ1-1 TRBV6-5 NA CASSYGGGKDTEAFF TGTGCCAGCAGTTACGGGGGAGGAAAGGACACTGAAGCTTTCTTT